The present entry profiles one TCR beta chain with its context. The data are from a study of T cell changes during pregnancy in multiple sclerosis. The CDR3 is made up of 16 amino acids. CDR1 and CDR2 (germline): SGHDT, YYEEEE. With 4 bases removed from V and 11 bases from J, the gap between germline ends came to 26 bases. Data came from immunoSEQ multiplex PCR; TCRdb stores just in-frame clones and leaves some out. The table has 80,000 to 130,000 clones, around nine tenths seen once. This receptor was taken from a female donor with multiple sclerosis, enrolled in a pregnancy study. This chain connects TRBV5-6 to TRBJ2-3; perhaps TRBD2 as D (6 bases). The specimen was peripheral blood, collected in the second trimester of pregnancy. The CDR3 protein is CASSPAGEQAVGGQYF. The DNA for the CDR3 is TGTGCCAGCAGCCCAGCCGGTGAACAGGCTGTGGGGGGGCAGTATTTT.